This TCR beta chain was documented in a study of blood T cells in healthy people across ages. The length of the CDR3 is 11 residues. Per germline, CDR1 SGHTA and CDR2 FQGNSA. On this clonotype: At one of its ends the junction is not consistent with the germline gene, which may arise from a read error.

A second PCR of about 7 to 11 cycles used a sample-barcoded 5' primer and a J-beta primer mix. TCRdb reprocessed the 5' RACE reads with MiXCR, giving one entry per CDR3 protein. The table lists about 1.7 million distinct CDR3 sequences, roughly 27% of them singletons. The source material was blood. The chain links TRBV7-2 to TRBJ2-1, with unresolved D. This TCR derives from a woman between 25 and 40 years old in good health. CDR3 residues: CASSLYQTQFF. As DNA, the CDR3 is TGTGCCAGTAGCTTATATCAGACCCAGTTCTTC.